This passage covers 23 T cell receptor beta chains from one sample sequenced in a study of blood T cell repertoires in COVID-19. TCRdb's copy holds only in-frame clones and misses some; the assay was immunoSEQ multiplex PCR. Among about 100,000 clones, about 91% were seen once, and the ten largest hold approximately 5%. Sequenced sample: peripheral blood. These receptors came from a human donor in a cohort sampled during active COVID-19.

The chain combines TRBV27 with TRBJ1-6, with D perhaps matching TRBD1 (6 bases). V lost 6 bases and J 3 bases, leaving 18 bases between the germline ends. The germline CDR1 and CDR2 sequences are MNHEY and SMNVEV (reference sequence). This CDR3 comprises 17 residues. CDR3 region: CASRATGTIGYNSPLHF. CDR3 in DNA: TGTGCCAGCAGGGCCACAGGGACGATCGGCTATAATTCACCCCTCCACTTT.

This clone appeared once. This sequence joins TRBV19 and TRBJ2-7, with D hard to call. In germline, CDR1 is LNHDA, CDR2 SQIVND (reference sequence). This CDR3 contains 14 residues. The V and J ends lost 1 base and 6 bases respectively, with 13 bases between them. The CDR3 region is CASSIGGRVAEQYF. The DNA of the CDR3 is TGTGCCAGTAGTATAGGAGGCCGGGTGGCCGAGCAGTACTTC.

This chain joins TRBV27 and TRBJ2-2; D is possibly TRBD1 (6 bases). The CDR3 consists of 16 residues. Germline V CDR1 and CDR2: MNHEY, SMNVEV (reference sequence). Deletions cut 2 bases from V and 0 bases from J, with 10 bases between. The CDR3 is CASSLPHRANTGELFF. DNA for the CDR3: TGTGCCAGCAGTTTACCCCACAGGGCGAACACCGGGGAGCTGTTTTTT.

The chain couples TRBV11-2 to TRBJ2-1; TRBD2 matches at 11 bases. The V and J ends lost 8 bases and 4 bases, in that order; junction bases with no gene match: 4. The V gene's germline CDR1 is SGHAT and CDR2 FQNNGV. The CDR3 loop spans 14 amino acids. The CDR3 loop is CASGLAGEYNEQFF. CDR3 nucleotide sequence: TGTGCCAGCGGACTAGCGGGCGAATACAATGAGCAGTTCTTC.

The rearrangement uses TRBV7-9 and TRBJ2-1, with a tentative D call TRBD1 (8 bases). CDR3 size: 15 residues. Trimming removed 2 bases at V and 3 bases at J, with 11 bases between. Germline-derived CDR1 and CDR2 are SEHNR and FQNEAQ (reference sequence). The chain's CDR3 is CASSLNRGGYNEQFF. The CDR3 region has the DNA TGTGCCAGCAGCTTAAACAGGGGGGGCTACAATGAGCAGTTCTTC.

The chain uses TRBV6-1 and TRBJ1-3; tentative D call: TRBD1 (5 bases). Trimming cost V 3 bases and J 0 bases, with 6 bases left between them. This CDR3 region has 14 residues. Germline assignment: CDR1 MNHNS and CDR2 SASEGT. This CDR3 is CASSEGHSGNTIYF. The CDR3 region has the DNA TGTGCCAGCAGTGAGGGGCACTCTGGAAACACCATATATTTT.

In its sample, this clone was seen once. This chain links TRBV27 with TRBJ1-2; the D gene is possibly TRBD1 (6 bases). CDR1 MNHEY and CDR2 SMNVEV come from the germline V gene (reference sequence). The CDR3 has 13 residues. V was pared by 6 bases and J by 8 bases, with 16 bases between. As DNA, the CDR3 is TGTGCCAGCAGCCAGAAGGGGGTATGGGGCTACACCTTC. Translation: CASSQKGVWGYTF.

This clone appeared a single time. The chain joins TRBV12-3 or TRBV12-4 to TRBJ2-1, with D perhaps matching TRBD1 (6 bases). The germline V and J ends were trimmed by 10 bases and 2 bases, with 9 bases remaining between them. CDR3 length: 12 residues. Written as DNA, the CDR3 is TGTGCCACCCGGACAGCCTACAATGAGCAGTTCTTC. This codes for CATRTAYNEQFF.

The rearrangement joins TRBV29-1 to TRBJ2-2; 10 nucleotides match TRBD2. Germline CDR1 and CDR2: SQVTM and ANQGSEA. The CDR3 has 16 amino acids. V was pared by 4 bases and J by 9 bases, with 14 bases of the junction left unmatched. As DNA, the CDR3 is TGCAGCGTTGGGACTAGCGGTCCAGCCCCACCGTGGGAGCTGTTTTTT. Amino acid sequence: CSVGTSGPAPPWELFF.

The chain couples TRBV28 to TRBJ1-5; a possible D gene is TRBD1 (5 bases). The CDR3 is made up of 15 amino acids. The germline CDR1 and CDR2 sequences are MDHEN and SYDVKM. V lost 2 bases to trimming and J lost 3 bases, with 11 bases between them. CDR3 amino acids: CASSLGAGNNQPQHF. Here the CDR3 DNA reads TGTGCCAGCAGTTTAGGGGCAGGCAACAATCAGCCCCAGCATTTT.

CDR3 loop: CASSLSTDSPLHF. CDR3 DNA sequence: TGTGCCAGCAGTTTATCGACTGATTCACCCCTCCACTTT. The V gene is TRBV27, the J gene TRBJ1-6; no clear D gene. V was cut by 0 bases and J by 8 bases, with 5 bases left in between. CDR3 length: 13 residues. Germline lookup yields CDR1 MNHEY and CDR2 SMNVEV (reference sequence).

V usage is TRBV29-1 and J usage is TRBJ2-1, with D possibly being TRBD2 (5 bases). The CDR3 runs 14 residues. Germline CDR1 is SQVTM and CDR2 is ANQGSEA. Trimming cost V 2 bases and J 0 bases, with 8 bases left between them. Here the CDR3 DNA reads TGCAGCGTTGAACCCACTAGCTCCTACAATGAGCAGTTCTTC. Protein: CSVEPTSSYNEQFF.

The V gene is TRBV30, the J gene TRBJ1-2, with 9 bases matching TRBD1. Germline V gene sequence: CDR1 GTSNPN, CDR2 SVGIG (reference sequence). The CDR3 is 12 residues long. J gave up 5 bases and V 3 bases, and 1 base lay outside the gene matches. The CDR3 region is CAWRDRGYGYTF. The CDR3 bases are TGTGCCTGGAGGGACAGGGGATATGGCTACACCTTC.

The chain couples TRBV5-6 to TRBJ2-4, with 9 nucleotides matching TRBD2. The CDR3 spans 15 residues. The germline CDR1 and CDR2 sequences are SGHDT and YYEEEE. J lost 6 bases, V lost 3 bases, and 7 bases had no gene match. The CDR3 coding sequence is TGTGCCAGCAGCTCGTCGGGACTAGCTGGAAACATTCAGTACTTC. Translating it yields CASSSSGLAGNIQYF.

The V call is TRBV7-8, the J call TRBJ1-5; 12 nucleotides align to TRBD1. The CDR3 extends over 20 amino acids. Trimming cost V 5 bases and J 0 bases; bases outside gene matches: 14. Per germline, CDR1 SGHVS and CDR2 FQNEAQ. The DNA for the CDR3 is TGTGCCAGCAGCCCACACCGGGACAGGGGGCGCATGGATAGCAATCAGCCCCAGCATTTT. This gives the protein CASSPHRDRGRMDSNQPQHF.

The chain combines TRBV28 with TRBJ2-7; TRBD1 might be the D (8 bases). The germline gives CDR1 MDHEN, CDR2 SYDVKM. There are 15 residues in the CDR3. Trimming cost V 7 bases and J 3 bases, with 19 bases left between them. Here the CDR3 DNA reads TGTGCCAGCACCACAAGCGGGACAGGATTCTACGAGCAGTACTTC. Amino acids: CASTTSGTGFYEQYF.

The count of this clone is one. The chain carries TRBV24-1 and TRBJ2-7; TRBD1 matches at 9 bases. V was clipped by 3 bases and J by 2 bases; unmatched bases: 7. This CDR3 has 16 amino acids. The germline CDR1 and CDR2 sequences are KGHDR and SFDVKD. In DNA form, the CDR3 reads TGTGCCACCAGTGATCCTCGGACAGGGGCGCCCTACGAGCAGTACTTC. It encodes CATSDPRTGAPYEQYF.

This rearrangement joins TRBV28 to TRBJ2-4; 7 positions match TRBD1. The germline V gene has CDR1 MDHEN and CDR2 SYDVKM. With V trimmed by 11 bases and J by 9 bases, 13 bases remained unmatched. The CDR3 is 13 residues long. The CDR3 DNA reads TGTGCCTCGGTTTTACAGGGGAGCGGCATTCAGTACTTC. This translates into CASVLQGSGIQYF.

The chain uses TRBV11-2 and TRBJ2-1; D remains unclear. This CDR3 is 11 amino acids long. CDR1 is SGHAT and CDR2 is FQNNGV in the germline V gene. V was cut by 4 bases and J by 8 bases, with 6 bases left in between. The CDR3 coding sequence is TGTGCCAGCAGCTCTCTCGATGAGCAGTTCTTC. Translation: CASSSLDEQFF.

This clone was observed a handful of times. V is TRBV28 and J is TRBJ1-2, with a tentative D call TRBD1 (6 bases). CDR1 is MDHEN, CDR2 SYDVKM, per germline. V lost 7 bases and J lost 8, with 14 bases in between. CDR3 size: 12 residues. CDR3 in amino acids: CASNFGGDGYTF. CDR3 bases: TGTGCCAGCAACTTTGGGGGCGACGGCTACACCTTC.

The chain recombines TRBV29-1 with TRBJ2-5, with D perhaps TRBD1 (6 bases). CDR3 size: 15 residues. V was clipped by 0 bases and J by 1 base, with 12 bases between them. The germline CDR1 and CDR2 sequences are SQVTM and ANQGSEA. This CDR3 reads CSVEDVQGFQETQYF. The CDR3 DNA sequence: TGCAGCGTTGAAGATGTACAGGGCTTCCAAGAGACCCAGTACTTC.

CDR3: CASSSPLAGGAGYNNEQFF. CDR3 DNA: TGTGCCAGCAGTTCCCCTCTAGCGGGAGGTGCGGGTTACAATAATGAGCAGTTCTTC. The rearrangement uses TRBV28 and TRBJ2-1, with 11 bases matching TRBD2. CDR1 MDHEN and CDR2 SYDVKM come from the germline V gene. CDR3 size: 19 residues. V shed 4 bases and J 7 bases; nucleotides not matched to a gene: 18.

The chain uses TRBV9 and TRBJ2-3; tentatively, D is TRBD1 (5 bases). Germline V lookup: CDR1 SGDLS, CDR2 YYNGEE. CDR3 size: 15 residues. Trimming removed 0 bases at V and 1 base at J, with 9 bases between. CDR3 residues: CASSVGGWGTDTQYF. As DNA, the CDR3 is TGTGCCAGCAGCGTAGGGGGCTGGGGCACAGATACGCAGTATTTT.